One and the same sample provided the 10 T cell receptor beta chains below, sequenced in a study of tumor-infiltrating lymphocytes in localized non-small cell lung cancer. Sequenced by immunoSEQ multiplex PCR; TCRdb stores in-frame clones only, minus some. In the table there are some 13,000 clones, about 74% of which are singletons. Source material: uninvolved lung tissue not adjacent to the tumor. These receptors were taken from a human donor with non-small cell lung cancer.

This clone was counted a single time. The conserved phenylalanine or tryptophan is not found at the CDR3 terminus, so this likely reflects a read error. J is TRBJ1-1 and V is TRBV6-1; perhaps TRBD1 as D (6 bases). Trimming left V 8 bases short and J 3 bases short, with 19 bases between. The CDR3 is 15 residues long. CDR1 MNHNS and CDR2 SASEGT come from the germline V gene. CDR3 loop: CASALSEGGYTEAFL. In nucleotides, the CDR3 is TGTGCCAGCGCCCTTTCGGAGGGGGGGTACACTGAAGCTTTCCTT.

V usage is TRBV5-1 and J usage is TRBJ1-2; tentatively, D is TRBD1 (5 bases). The CDR3 has 16 amino acids. CDR1 and CDR2 (germline): SGHRS, YFSETQ. Trimming took off 1 base at V and 0 bases at J, with 13 bases between the two ends. The CDR3 reads CASSLSGLGTNYGYTF. The CDR3 region has the DNA TGCGCCAGCAGCTTGTCAGGGCTCGGCACTAACTATGGCTACACCTTC.

The chain uses TRBV28 and TRBJ2-7; TRBD2 matches 8 bases. CDR3 size: 16 residues. Germline lookup yields CDR1 MDHEN and CDR2 SYDVKM. V lost 5 bases, J lost 3 bases, and 12 bases stayed unmatched. This CDR3 reads CASSPTSGGLGYEQYF. In nucleotides, the CDR3 is TGTGCCAGCAGTCCCACTAGCGGTGGTTTAGGCTACGAGCAGTACTTC.

In this sample, this clone turned up a few times. The chain has TRBV11-3 and TRBJ2-7; D gene ambiguous. V lost 5 bases, J lost 5 bases, and 13 bases lay in between. Germline V gene lookup returns CDR1 SGHNT and CDR2 YENEEA. The CDR3 loop spans 13 amino acids. The CDR3 DNA sequence: TGTGCCAGCAGCGACCCAAAGAATGACGAGCAGTACTTC. Translating it yields CASSDPKNDEQYF. The whole variable domain, remainder taken from reference TRBV11-3 and TRBJ2-7, is EAGVVQSPRYKIIEKKQPVAFWCNPISGHNTLYWYLQNLGQGPELLIRYENEEAVDDSQLPKDRFSAERLKGVDSTLKIQPAELGDSAVYLCASSDPKNDEQYFGPGTRLTVT.

This clone qualifies as medium-sized. This sequence joins TRBV14 and TRBJ2-3; D remains unclear. CDR1 is SGHDN, CDR2 FVKESK, per germline. V gave up 2 bases and J gave up 7 bases, with 7 bases separating them. This CDR3 region has 12 residues. The DNA for the CDR3 is TGTGCCAGCAGCCAAACACAGTATACGCAGTATTTT. Protein: CASSQTQYTQYF.

This clone was picked up one time. This chain links TRBV7-9 with TRBJ2-7; D is perhaps TRBD1 (6 bases). V was trimmed by 4 bases and J by 1 base, leaving 11 bases between them. CDR3 length: 14 amino acids. CDR1 is SEHNR and CDR2 is FQNEAQ in the germline V gene (reference sequence). The CDR3 spells CASSSAGQSYEQYF. The CDR3 DNA sequence: TGTGCCAGCAGCTCGGCCGGACAGTCCTACGAGCAGTACTTC.

The V gene is TRBV9, the J gene TRBJ2-1; tentative D call: TRBD2 (5 bases). Germline CDR1 reads SGDLS; CDR2 reads YYNGEE. This CDR3 region has 15 residues. V was shortened by 0 bases and J by 4 bases, with 11 bases between the two germline ends. The CDR3 sequence: CASSVDSSGYNEQFF. Here the CDR3 DNA reads TGTGCCAGCAGCGTAGACAGTTCGGGATACAATGAGCAGTTCTTC.

The chain recombines TRBV5-6 with TRBJ1-3, with D hard to call. Trimming stripped 0 bases from V and 0 bases from J, with 13 bases between. Germline CDR1 is SGHDT and CDR2 is YYEEEE. The CDR3 runs to 17 residues. The CDR3, as DNA: TGTGCCAGCAGCTTGGGCGAGACACGACACTCTGGAAACACCATATATTTT. Its protein is CASSLGETRHSGNTIYF.

The chain employs TRBV30 and TRBJ2-2; D assignment may be TRBD1 or TRBD2 (5 bases each). Germline CDR1 GTSNPN, CDR2 SVGIG (reference sequence). The CDR3 length is 13 residues. V was cut by 2 bases and J by 4 bases, with 8 bases left in between. CDR3 sequence (DNA): TGTGCCTGGAGTTCGGGGCTCACCGGGGAGCTGTTTTTT. The encoded protein is CAWSSGLTGELFF.

This sequence joins TRBV20-1 and TRBJ2-1, with D hard to call. Germline lookup yields CDR1 DFQATT and CDR2 SNEGSKA (reference sequence). The CDR3 covers 11 residues. V gave up 5 bases and J gave up 1 base, with 3 bases separating them. The CDR3: CSAPSYNEQFF. The CDR3, as DNA: TGCAGTGCTCCTTCCTACAATGAGCAGTTCTTC.